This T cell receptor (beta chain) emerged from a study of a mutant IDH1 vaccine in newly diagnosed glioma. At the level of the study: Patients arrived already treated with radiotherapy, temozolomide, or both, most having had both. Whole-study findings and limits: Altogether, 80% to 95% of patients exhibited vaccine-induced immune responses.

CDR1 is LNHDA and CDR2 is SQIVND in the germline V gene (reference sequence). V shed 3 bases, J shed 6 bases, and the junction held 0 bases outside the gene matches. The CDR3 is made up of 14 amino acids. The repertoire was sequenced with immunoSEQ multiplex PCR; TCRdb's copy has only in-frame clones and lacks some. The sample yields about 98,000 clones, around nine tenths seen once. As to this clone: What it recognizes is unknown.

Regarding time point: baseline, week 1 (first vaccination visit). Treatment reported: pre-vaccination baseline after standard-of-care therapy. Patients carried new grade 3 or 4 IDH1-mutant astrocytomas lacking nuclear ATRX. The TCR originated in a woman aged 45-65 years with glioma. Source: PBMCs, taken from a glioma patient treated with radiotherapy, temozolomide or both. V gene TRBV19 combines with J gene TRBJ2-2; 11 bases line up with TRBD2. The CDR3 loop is CASSMGLAAGELFF. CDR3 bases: TGTGCCAGTAGTATGGGACTAGCGGCCGGGGAGCTGTTTTTT.